The clone carrying this T cell receptor (beta chain) appeared many times. Its cognate antigen is unknown. Time point of the sample: sample taken at primary tumor resection. A total of approximately 77 untreated early-stage non-small cell lung cancer patients served as donors. Each TCR cDNA molecule carried a unique molecular identifier. TCRdb ran MiXCR on the 5' RACE reads and lists one entry per CDR3 protein. The repertoire includes 20,000 to 25,000 distinct CDR3 sequences, around 4.3% of them detected once, and 6.5% to 9% sits in the top ten. This entry comes from a study of spatial heterogeneity in lung cancer. Germline CDR1 and CDR2: SGHTA and FQGNSA. The CDR3 length is 15 residues. V lost 4 bases to trimming and J lost 3 bases; unmatched junction nucleotides: 3. Findings of the study overall: TCRs found ubiquitously expanded in tumor appeared in blood more at resection than at follow-up.

This specimen consisted of PBMCs, obtained at surgery. This receptor was taken from a male donor with early-stage non-small cell lung cancer. This sequence joins TRBV7-2 and TRBJ1-5; TRBD1 matches 10 bases. CDR3 nucleotide sequence: TGTGCCAGCAGCTCAGGGACAGGGGACAATCAGCCCCAGCATTTT. It codes for CASSSGTGDNQPQHF.